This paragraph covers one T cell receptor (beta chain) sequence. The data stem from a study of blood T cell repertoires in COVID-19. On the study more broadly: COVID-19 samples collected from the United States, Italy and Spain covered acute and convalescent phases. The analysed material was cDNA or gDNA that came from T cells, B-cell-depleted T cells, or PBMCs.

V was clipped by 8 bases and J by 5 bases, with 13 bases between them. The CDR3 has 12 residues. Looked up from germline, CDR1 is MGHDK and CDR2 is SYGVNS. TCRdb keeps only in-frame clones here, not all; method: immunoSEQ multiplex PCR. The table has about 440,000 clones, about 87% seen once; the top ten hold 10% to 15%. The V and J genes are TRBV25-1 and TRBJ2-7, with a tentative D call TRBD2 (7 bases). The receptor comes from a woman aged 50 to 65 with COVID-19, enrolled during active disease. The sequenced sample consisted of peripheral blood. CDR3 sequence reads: CASGGAGDEQYF. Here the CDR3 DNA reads TGTGCCAGCGGGGGGGCCGGGGACGAGCAGTACTTC.